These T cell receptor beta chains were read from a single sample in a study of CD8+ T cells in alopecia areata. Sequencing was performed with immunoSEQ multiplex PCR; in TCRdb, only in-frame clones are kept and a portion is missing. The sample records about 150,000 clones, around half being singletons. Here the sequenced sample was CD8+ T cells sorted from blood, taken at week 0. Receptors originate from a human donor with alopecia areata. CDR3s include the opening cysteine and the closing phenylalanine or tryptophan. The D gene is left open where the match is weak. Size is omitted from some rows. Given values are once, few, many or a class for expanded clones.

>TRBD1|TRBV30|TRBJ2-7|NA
TGTGCCTGGAGTGTAGGACAGGGTGTGTACGAGCAGTACTTC
CAWSVGQGVYEQYF
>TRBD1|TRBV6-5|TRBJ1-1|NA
TGTGCCAGCAGCCTCGACAGGGCAGGGACTGAAGCTTTCTTT
CASSLDRAGTEAFF
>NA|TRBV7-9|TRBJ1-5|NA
TGTGCCAGCAGCCCAACCGGGGGCAATCAGCCCCAGCATTTT
CASSPTGGNQPQHF
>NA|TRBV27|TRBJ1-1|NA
TGTGCCAGCAGTTCCCTCCCCAACACTGAAGCTTTCTTT
CASSSLPNTEAFF
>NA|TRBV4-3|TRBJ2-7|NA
TGCGCCAGCAGCCAAGATAGGGGTAATTACGAGCAGTACTTC
CASSQDRGNYEQYF
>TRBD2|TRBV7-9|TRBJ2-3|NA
TGTGCCAGCAGCTATAGCGGGGGTGGGACAGATACGCAGTATTTT
CASSYSGGGTDTQYF
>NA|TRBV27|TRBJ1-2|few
TGTGCCAGCAGTTTATCCTCGCTTGGTGGCTACACCTTC
CASSLSSLGGYTF
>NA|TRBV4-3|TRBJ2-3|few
TGCGCCAGCAGCCAAGACGGTGCAGTCCCTTCCACAGATACGCAGTATTTT
CASSQDGAVPSTDTQYF
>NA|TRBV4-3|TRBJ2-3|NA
TGCGCCAGCAGCCAAGCCGAACAGGGATCAGATACGCAGTATTTT
CASSQAEQGSDTQYF
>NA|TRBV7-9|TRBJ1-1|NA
TGTGCCAGCAGCTTCCCTGCTTTCTTT
CASSFPAFF
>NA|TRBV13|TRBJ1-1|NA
TGTGCCAGCAGCTTACACAACCCAAACACTGAAGCTTTCTTT
CASSLHNPNTEAFF
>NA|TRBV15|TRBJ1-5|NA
TGTGCCACCAGCAGAGCAACGGCCGGGGCAAATCAGCCCCAGCATTTT
CATSRATAGANQPQHF
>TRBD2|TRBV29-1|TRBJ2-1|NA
TGCAGCGTCGGAGGGACTAGCGGGGGGGAGTATGAGCAGTTCTTC
CSVGGTSGGEYEQFF
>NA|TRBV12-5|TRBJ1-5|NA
TGTGCTAGTGCCCCTGGTGGAGGACCAGGGGTTCAGCCCCAGCATTTT
CASAPGGGPGVQPQHF
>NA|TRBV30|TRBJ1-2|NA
TGTGCCTGGACCTCCACAGGGACTCGTGGCTACACCTTC
CAWTSTGTRGYTF
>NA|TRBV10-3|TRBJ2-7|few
TGTGCCATCAGTGACCGCTCAGGTAGCGAGCAGTACTTC
CAISDRSGSEQYF
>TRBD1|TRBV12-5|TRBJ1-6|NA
TGTGCTAGTGGTTTGACCCACCCCGACAGGGTAAATTCACCCCTCCACTTT
CASGLTHPDRVNSPLHF
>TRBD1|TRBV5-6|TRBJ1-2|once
TGTGCCAGCAGCTTCGGGACAGGGCTAGGAGATGGCTACACCTTC
CASSFGTGLGDGYTF
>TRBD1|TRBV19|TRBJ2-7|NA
TGTGCCAGTAGTCCACCGGGACAGGGGGTCCGGCAGTACTTC
CASSPPGQGVRQYF
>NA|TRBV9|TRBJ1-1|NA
TGTGCCAGCGCCCCAGGAGGGGCTGAAGCTTTCTTT
CASAPGGAEAFF
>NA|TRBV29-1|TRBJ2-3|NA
TGCAGCGTTACAGGAGGGCAGCTCCCGGGGGATACGCAGTATTTT
CSVTGGQLPGDTQYF
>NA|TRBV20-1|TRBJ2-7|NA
TGCAGTGCCGGCGGCTACGAGCAGTACTTC
CSAGGYEQYF
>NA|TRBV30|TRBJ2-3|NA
TGTGCCTGGAGTAGAAGCCCATCCGATGCAGATACGCAGTATTTT
CAWSRSPSDADTQYF
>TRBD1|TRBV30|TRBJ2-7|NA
TGTGCCTGGGAAAGTGGGACAGGGACCTACGAGCAGTACTTC
CAWESGTGTYEQYF
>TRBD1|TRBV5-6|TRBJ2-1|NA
TGTGCCAGCAGCTTCAGGGGGAATGGCAATGAGCAGTTCTTC
CASSFRGNGNEQFF
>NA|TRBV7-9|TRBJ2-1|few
TGTGCCAGCAGCTCTAGTGGGGGCAACTACAATGAGCAGTTCTTC
CASSSSGGNYNEQFF
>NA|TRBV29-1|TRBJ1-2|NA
TGCAGCGTAAGGACAGCTAACTATGGCTACACCTTC
CSVRTANYGYTF
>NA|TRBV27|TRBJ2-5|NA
TGTGCCAGCAGTTTATCGAATTTACGGTTAAGCAAAGAGACCCAGTACTTC
CASSLSNLRLSKETQYF
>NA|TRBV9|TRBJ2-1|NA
TGTGCCAGCAGCGTAGGAGGGATCGCCGGCAATGAGCAGTTCTTC
CASSVGGIAGNEQFF
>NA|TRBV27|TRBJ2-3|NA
TGTGCCAGCAGCCACCAAGGCACAGATACGCAGTATTTT
CASSHQGTDTQYF
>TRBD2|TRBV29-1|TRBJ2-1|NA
TGCAGCGTTGAAATCCGGGGGGGCTACAATGAGCAGTTCTTC
CSVEIRGGYNEQFF
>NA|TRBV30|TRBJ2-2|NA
TGTGCCTGGAGTGACGCACTTAGGACCGGGGAGCTGTTTTTT
CAWSDALRTGELFF
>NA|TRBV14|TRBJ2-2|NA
TGTGCCAGCAGCCCTAATGGCTACTTTGACGGGGAGCTGTTTTTT
CASSPNGYFDGELFF
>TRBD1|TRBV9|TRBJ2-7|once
TGTGCCAGCAGCGGCACAGGGGGCTACCACGAGCAGTACTTC
CASSGTGGYHEQYF
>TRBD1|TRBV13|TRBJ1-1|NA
TGTGCCAGCAGCTTAAGGGGACAGGGGAGCACTGAAGCTTTCTTT
CASSLRGQGSTEAFF
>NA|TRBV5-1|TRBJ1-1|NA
TGCGCCAGCAGCTCTCCGGGGGCAATGAACACTGAAGCTTTCTTT
CASSSPGAMNTEAFF
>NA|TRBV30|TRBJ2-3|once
TGTGCCTGGAGTCTTCGACTACCCACCTCTAACACAGATACGCAGTATTTT
CAWSLRLPTSNTDTQYF
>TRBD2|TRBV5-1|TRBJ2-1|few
TGCGCCAGCTCCGCGGCGGGGGGGTACAATGAGCAGTTCTTC
CASSAAGGYNEQFF
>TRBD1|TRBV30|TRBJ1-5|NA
TGTGCCTGGAGTGTAGGGGACAGGGTCAATCAGCCCCAGCATTTT
CAWSVGDRVNQPQHF
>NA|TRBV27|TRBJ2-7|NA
TGTGCCAGCAAGGTCGCTCCGAGCTCCTACGAGCAGTACTTC
CASKVAPSSYEQYF
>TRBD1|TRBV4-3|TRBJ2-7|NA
TGCGCCAGCAGCCAAGAAAGGACAGGGGCCTACGAGCAGTACTTC
CASSQERTGAYEQYF
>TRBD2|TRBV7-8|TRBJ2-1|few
TGTGCCAGCAGCTCCTCCCTAGCGGGGGGGGAGATCTTCTCCTACAATGAGCAGTTCTTC
CASSSSLAGGEIFSYNEQFF
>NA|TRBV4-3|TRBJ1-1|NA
TGCGCCAGCAGCCAAGCAATGACAGGAAAGAACACTGAAGCTTTCTTT
CASSQAMTGKNTEAFF
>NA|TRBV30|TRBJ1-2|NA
TGTGCCTGGAGGGGCCCGAGCTATGGCTACACCTTC
CAWRGPSYGYTF
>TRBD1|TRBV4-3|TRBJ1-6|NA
TGCGCCAGCAGCCAACTGGGGACAGAAAATTCACCCCTCCACTTT
CASSQLGTENSPLHF
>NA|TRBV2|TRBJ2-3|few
TGTGCCAGCACCACAGATACGCAGTATTTT
CASTTDTQYF
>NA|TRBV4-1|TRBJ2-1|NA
TGCGCCAGCAGCCAAGAAAGGGTCTCCTACAATGAGCAGTTCTTC
CASSQERVSYNEQFF
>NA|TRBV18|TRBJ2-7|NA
TGTGCCAGCTCAAACAACGACGGACCCTACGAGCAGTACTTC
CASSNNDGPYEQYF
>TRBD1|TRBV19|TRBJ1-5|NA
TGTGCCAGTAGCGACAGGGATAGCAATCAGCCCCAGCATTTT
CASSDRDSNQPQHF
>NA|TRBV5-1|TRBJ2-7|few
TGCGCCAGCAGCTTGGCTAGGGGGGAGGCCTACGAGCAGTACTTC
CASSLARGEAYEQYF
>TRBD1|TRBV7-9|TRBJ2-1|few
TGTGCCAGCAGCCGCCCAGACAGGGTGGAAGAGCAGTTCTTC
CASSRPDRVEEQFF